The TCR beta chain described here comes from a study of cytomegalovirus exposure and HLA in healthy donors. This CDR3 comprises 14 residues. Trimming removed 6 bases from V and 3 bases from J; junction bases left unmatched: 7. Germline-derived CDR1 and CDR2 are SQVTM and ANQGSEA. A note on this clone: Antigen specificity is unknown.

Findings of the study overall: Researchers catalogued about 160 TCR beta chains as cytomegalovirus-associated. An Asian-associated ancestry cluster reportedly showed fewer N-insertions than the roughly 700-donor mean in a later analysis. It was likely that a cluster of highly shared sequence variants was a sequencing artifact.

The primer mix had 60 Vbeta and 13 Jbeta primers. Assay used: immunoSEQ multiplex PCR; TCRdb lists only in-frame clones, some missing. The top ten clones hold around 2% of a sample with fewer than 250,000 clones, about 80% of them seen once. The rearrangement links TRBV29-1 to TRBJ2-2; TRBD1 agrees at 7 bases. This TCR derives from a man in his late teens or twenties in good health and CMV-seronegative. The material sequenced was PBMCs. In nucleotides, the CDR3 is TGCAGCGTGTCACAGGGGTTGCACACCGGGGAGCTGTTTTTT. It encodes CSVSQGLHTGELFF.